This entry lists 14 T cell receptor beta chains sequenced from one sample in a study of identical twins. MiXCR, run by TCRdb on the 5' RACE reads, gives a single entry per CDR3 protein. The sample includes under 1 million distinct CDR3 sequences, roughly an eighth of them seen just once. This same sample was also part of a study on yellow fever vaccine responses in identical twins.

The sequencing sample was made of PBMCs. The receptors originated from a woman aged 18-29 years in good health.

This clonotype was seen many times. V gene TRBV3-1 combines with J gene TRBJ2-3; D assignment may be TRBD1 or TRBD2 (5 bases each). Germline V gene lookup returns CDR1 LGHDT and CDR2 YNNKEL (reference sequence). V lost 0 bases to trimming and J lost 7 bases, with 11 bases between them. CDR3 length: 14 amino acids. The CDR3 sequence is CASSQEEGRNTQYF. DNA for the CDR3: TGTGCCAGCAGCCAAGAAGAGGGGCGAAATACGCAGTATTTT.

This clonotype has more than one count but fewer than ten. The CDR3 DNA is TGCGCCAGCAGCTACGCCGGGACAGCCCACGGGGAGACCCAGTACTTC. This encodes CASSYAGTAHGETQYF. The gene calls are TRBV4-1 and TRBJ2-5; 7 positions agree with TRBD1. Germline loops: CDR1 MGHRA, CDR2 YSYEKL. The CDR3 consists of 16 residues. Losses at the gene ends were 5 bases for V and 5 bases for J; bases not matched to a gene: 14.

This clonotype has a handful of counts. The CDR3 loop is CASSQNGLEAFF. In nucleotides, the CDR3 is TGTGCCAGCAGCCAAAACGGACTTGAAGCTTTCTTT. The genes are TRBV3-1 and TRBJ1-1, with D uncertain. V was cut by 2 bases and J by 7 bases, with 8 bases left in between. The CDR3 length is 12 residues. The germline V gene has CDR1 LGHDT and CDR2 YNNKEL (reference sequence).

This clonotype has at least ten counts. This chain connects TRBV9 to TRBJ2-3, with a weak D call TRBD2 (6 bases). V shed 4 bases and J shed 2 bases, with 14 bases lying between them. Germline values: CDR1 SGDLS, CDR2 YYNGEE. This CDR3 is 15 amino acids long. CDR3 DNA: TGTGCCAGCAGCCTCCAGGGACTGACCACAGATACGCAGTATTTT. It codes for CASSLQGLTTDTQYF.

This clonotype has a count of ten or more. The CDR3 loop is CAISEPGDSKLFF. The CDR3 bases are TGTGCCATCAGTGAGCCAGGGGACTCAAAACTGTTTTTT. The chain links TRBV10-3 to TRBJ1-4; D might be TRBD1 (6 bases). Trimming left V 2 bases short and J 10 bases short, with 11 bases between. Germline V gene data show CDR1 as ENHRY and CDR2 as SYGVKD. The CDR3 spans 13 residues.

The chain employs TRBV11-2 and TRBJ2-3, with D possibly TRBD2 on 5 matching bases. The CDR3 loop spans 16 amino acids. V shed 0 bases and J shed 1 base, with 11 bases lying between them. Germline V gene sequence: CDR1 SGHAT, CDR2 FQNNGV. The CDR3 bases are TGTGCCAGCAGCTTAGATCGCCCAGCGGGCACAGATACGCAGTATTTT. Translating gives CASSLDRPAGTDTQYF.

This clonotype was counted a few times. V and J are TRBV12-3 or TRBV12-4 and TRBJ2-3; D possibly uses TRBD1 or TRBD2 (5 bases each). The germline V and J ends were trimmed by 4 bases and 4 bases, with 18 bases remaining between them. The CDR3 consists of 16 residues. CDR3: CASSSSRVRVADTQYF. CDR3 bases: TGTGCCAGCAGTTCTAGCAGGGTGAGGGTCGCAGATACGCAGTATTTT.

This clonotype was counted many times. As DNA, the CDR3 is TGTGCCACCAGTGAGACCAATCAGCCCCAGCATTTT. Protein sequence: CATSETNQPQHF. V usage is TRBV24-1 and J usage is TRBJ1-5; D remains unclear. Germline V gene lookup returns CDR1 KGHDR and CDR2 SFDVKD. CDR3 size: 12 residues. Trimming pared 4 bases from V and 3 bases from J, leaving 3 bases between.

In its sample, this clonotype was seen a few times. The chain couples TRBV7-6 to TRBJ2-2; D is uncertain. The germline CDR1 and CDR2 sequences are SGHVS and FNYEAQ. This CDR3 has 16 residues. V was trimmed by 5 bases and J by 0 bases, leaving 13 bases between them. CDR3 region: CASSAEELANTGELFF. CDR3 DNA: TGTGCCAGCAGCGCCGAAGAGCTCGCGAACACCGGGGAGCTGTTTTTT.

This clonotype was detected a few times. The rearrangement links TRBV12-3 or TRBV12-4 to TRBJ2-4, with 7 positions matching TRBD1. The CDR3 is 18 amino acids. V was clipped by 5 bases and J by 6 bases; unmatched bases: 19. The CDR3 here is CASSPFHTGEYLGNIQYF. As DNA, the CDR3 is TGTGCCAGCAGTCCATTCCATACAGGGGAGTATTTGGGAAACATTCAGTACTTC.

V usage is TRBV19 and J usage is TRBJ2-5; TRBD1 aligns across 8 bases. Germline CDR1 LNHDA, CDR2 SQIVND (reference sequence). The CDR3 runs 13 residues. V was pared by 9 bases and J by 2 bases, with 5 bases of the junction left unmatched. CDR3 in amino acids: CASNRGSQETQYF. The CDR3 region has the DNA TGTGCCAGCAACAGGGGGTCTCAAGAGACCCAGTACTTC.

This clonotype appeared a few times. This chain connects TRBV19 to TRBJ2-1; D uncertain. Trimming removed 5 bases at V and 5 bases at J, with 16 bases between. CDR3 length equals 15 residues. Germline V gene data show CDR1 as LNHDA and CDR2 as SQIVND (reference sequence). The CDR3 region has the DNA TGTGCCAGTAGTCCAAACTGGGCCCCAAACAATGAGCAGTTCTTC. Protein sequence: CASSPNWAPNNEQFF.

The chain joins TRBV12-3 or TRBV12-4 to TRBJ1-6; D possibly corresponds to TRBD1 (5 bases). Trimming cost V 2 bases and J 9 bases, with 11 bases left between them. The CDR3 totals 14 residues. The CDR3 DNA follows: TGTGCCAGCAGTTTATTAGGGGAGAGTTCACCCCTCCACTTT. It yields the protein CASSLLGESSPLHF.

The chain links TRBV5-6 to TRBJ2-2; D is uncertain. V shed 0 bases and J shed 2 bases, with 5 bases lying between them. The CDR3 totals 14 residues. Germline CDR1 SGHDT, CDR2 YYEEEE. CDR3 loop: CASSLGHNTGELFF. For the CDR3, the DNA is TGTGCCAGCAGCTTGGGACACAACACCGGGGAGCTGTTTTTT. The full variable domain, in which reference TRBV5-6 and TRBJ2-2 provide the parts outside the CDR3, is DAGVTQSPTHLIKTRGQQVTLRCSPKSGHDTVSWYQQALGQGPQFIFQYYEEEERQRGNFPDRFSGHQFPNYSSELNVNALLLGDSALYLCASSLGHNTGELFFGEGSRLTVL.